This note documents a single T cell receptor beta chain sequence. Its antigen is not known. The data are from a study of CD8 T cells in Susac syndrome. General study results and limits: Susac syndrome CD8+ repertoires were clonally expanded, most strongly in CD8+ TEMRA cells.

When the RNA was reverse transcribed, random hexamers were used with an input of about 0.5 to 1 ug. TCRdb recomputed calls from the immunoSEQ multiplex PCR reads with MiXCR, one row per CDR3 protein. The top ten clones hold approximately 0.39% of a sample with tens of thousands of distinct CDR3 sequences, approximately 96% of them seen once. The V end was cut by 2 bases, the J end by 7 bases, with 14 bases between. The CDR3 length is 14 residues. Germline values: CDR1 SEHNR, CDR2 FQNEAQ (reference sequence). The TCR sequence derives from a human donor with Susac syndrome. The sequenced material came from CD8+ T cells from PBMCs. The rearrangement uses TRBV7-9 and TRBJ1-2, with D possibly matching TRBD1 (5 bases). DNA for the CDR3: TGTGCCAGCAGCTTAAAAAGAACAGGAGGTGGCTACACCTTC. Translated: CASSLKRTGGGYTF.